Only a few counts were recorded for the clone carrying this T cell receptor (beta chain). The data originate from a study of CD8+ T cells in alopecia areata. CDR1 LNHDA and CDR2 SQIVND come from the germline V gene (reference sequence). The CDR3 runs to 19 residues. V was pared by 6 bases and J by 4 bases, with 28 bases between. Both peripheral blood and punch biopsies of lesional scalp skin were obtained from patients who had alopecia areata. cDNA reverse transcribed from extracted RNA served as the sequencing template. Sequenced by immunoSEQ multiplex PCR; TCRdb stores in-frame clones only, minus some. This sample carries roughly 130,000 clones, approximately 53% of them seen once, and the ten largest clones take less than 5.5%.

J is TRBJ1-5 and V is TRBV19; TRBD1 is a possible D gene (6 bases). Sequenced here: CD4+ T cells sorted from blood, sampled at week 0. This receptor was identified in a human donor with alopecia areata. CDR3 residues: CASRPQTWTVGSGNQPQHF. The CDR3 nucleotides are TGTGCCAGTAGACCCCAAACTTGGACAGTAGGGTCCGGGAATCAGCCCCAGCATTTT.